This entry describes one TCR beta chain. Its antigen is still unknown. A read error is possible here, since a much larger clone lies one base away. Unmatched junction bases numbered 6, after V lost 5 bases and J lost 3 bases. Per germline, CDR1 MNHNS and CDR2 SASEGT. This CDR3 comprises 14 residues. These data are taken from a study of T cells in Graves' hyperthyroidism and ophthalmopathy. Study findings and constraints: With a median lead of around 6.7 months before onset, the model predicted ophthalmopathy. Researchers found most expanded thyroid clonotypes above 0.001 in blood as well.

TCR beta CDR3 regions were amplified from RNA. First-round RT-PCR with HTBI primers amplified the TCR CDR3 region. TCRdb recomputed calls from the multiplex PCR reads with MiXCR, one row per CDR3 protein. The table has approximately 690,000 distinct CDR3 sequences, roughly 15% seen once. This chain connects TRBV6-1 to TRBJ1-2; TRBD1 matches at 7 bases. This receptor was identified in a woman aged 45-65 years with Graves' ophthalmopathy. The sample comprised blood. DNA for the CDR3: TGTGCCAGCAGTCGAACCGGGACAGACTATGGCTACACCTTC. Its protein is CASSRTGTDYGYTF.